The present TCR beta chain was sequenced within a study of cytomegalovirus exposure and HLA in healthy donors. Findings of the study overall: The presence/absence work took it that sequencing depth was about the same across donors.

Germline V lookup: CDR1 MNHEY, CDR2 SVGAGI. There are 12 residues in the CDR3. Trimming removed 5 bases at V and 5 bases at J, with 9 bases between. As concerns this clone: Its antigen is still unknown.

The PCR employed 60 Vbeta primers together with 13 Jbeta primers. TCRdb's copy holds only in-frame clones and misses some; the assay was immunoSEQ multiplex PCR. Here the sample spans over 150,000 clones, around 83% being singletons. Sequencing input: PBMCs. V is TRBV6-5 and J is TRBJ2-5, with D hard to call. The sequence was collected from a male donor in good health and CMV-seropositive. The CDR3 bases are TGTGCCAGCAGTAATCCCGCGGAGACCCAGTACTTC. Its protein product is CASSNPAETQYF.